The clone carrying this T cell receptor beta chain was picked up many times. What it binds is unknown. V was cut by 2 bases and J by 1 base, with 6 bases left in between. CDR1 and CDR2 from the germline V gene are DFQATT and SNEGSKA (reference sequence). This CDR3 is built from 12 residues. The sample originates from a study of T-cell reconstitution after alpha-beta-depleted transplantation in children. Study findings and constraints: One year after transplant, T-cell counts and diversity came mostly from newly produced T cells. Where alpha-beta T cells came from about two months after transplant was reportedly several hundred expanded graft clones.

A TCRbeta library incorporating unique molecular identifiers was prepared. TCRdb passed the PCR reads through MiXCR, listing each CDR3 protein once. The sample has hundreds of thousands of distinct CDR3 sequences, around 10% seen once. The chain couples TRBV20-1 to TRBJ2-7; no firm D call. The source was PBMCs, collected before TCRalphabeta/CD19-depleted stem cell transplant. The receptor comes from a boy in the first two years of life with acute myeloid leukemia, due to receive a stem cell transplant. The CDR3 loop reads CSARRLSYEQYF. CDR3 nucleotide sequence: TGCAGTGCTAGAAGACTGTCCTACGAGCAGTACTTC.